Each of the 14 T cell receptor beta chains below was sequenced from the same sample in a study of T cell repertoires in cytomegalovirus infection. Antigens of these TCRs are unknown. A single record per CDR3 protein comes from TCRdb applying MiXCR to the reads. The data show some 800,000 distinct CDR3 sequences, with around 29% seen just once and less than 15% held by the top ten. The sample consisted of cultured CD8+ T cells from PBMCs, taken from culture after CMV antigen stimulation. The receptors here all came from a human donor in good health (CMV status not recorded). Some clones in this sample may be carry-over from other donors' samples.

V usage is TRBV11-2 and J usage is TRBJ1-1; 7 nucleotides align to TRBD1. CDR3 length: 12 amino acids. Per the germline V gene, CDR1 is SGHAT and CDR2 is FQNNGV. V dropped 3 bases and J dropped 6; count of bases not matched to a gene: 1. CDR3 sequence reads: CASSFTGAEAFF. CDR3 coding DNA: TGTGCCAGCAGCTTTACAGGGGCTGAAGCTTTCTTT.

This clonotype appeared once. This chain links TRBV10-2 with TRBJ2-1; 11 nucleotides match TRBD2. V lost 7 bases and J lost 4; bases outside the gene matches: 15. The CDR3 covers 18 residues. CDR1 and CDR2 (germline): WSHSY, SAAADI. CDR3 region: CASTGQGITSGGYNEQFF. CDR3 coding DNA: TGCGCCAGCACCGGACAGGGAATAACTAGCGGGGGATACAATGAGCAGTTCTTC.

This clonotype was seen ten or more times. The genes are TRBV7-6 and TRBJ2-3; TRBD2 aligns across 7 bases. Germline values: CDR1 SGHVS, CDR2 FNYEAQ. CDR3 size: 14 residues. J was trimmed by 3 bases and V by 4 bases; bases with no gene match: 4. In nucleotides, the CDR3 is TGTGCCAGCAGCTCTCTGGGGGGGACAGATACGCAGTATTTT. Its translation is CASSSLGGTDTQYF. The full variable domain, rest sourced from reference TRBV7-6 and TRBJ2-3, is GAGVSQSPRYKVTKRGQDVALRCDPISGHVSLYWYRQALGQGPEFLTYFNYEAQQDKSGLPNDRFSAERPEGSISTLTIQRTEQRDSAMYRCASSSLGGTDTQYFGPGTRLTVL.

A note on this clonotype: A read error may account for a junction end that differs from germline. The V call is TRBV10-3, the J call TRBJ2-2, with TRBD2 matching 7 bases. This CDR3 has 20 amino acids. Germline values: CDR1 ENHRY, CDR2 SYGVKD. The CDR3 bases are TGTGCCATCAGAGTTTGGACTAGTATGGCGGGGGATCCGAACACCGTGGAGCTGTTTTTT. Protein sequence: CAIRVWTSMAGDPNTVELFF.

The CDR3 protein is CASSIRLAGSYEQYF. The CDR3 DNA follows: TGTGCCAGCAGTATACGACTAGCGGGGTCCTACGAGCAGTACTTC. V usage is TRBV27 and J usage is TRBJ2-7; 11 bases are a match to TRBD2. Germline loops: CDR1 MNHEY, CDR2 SMNVEV (reference sequence). CDR3 length equals 15 residues. The V gene end was trimmed by 5 bases and the J gene end by 1 base; junction bases not matched to a gene: 4.

Ten or more counts support this clonotype. The gene calls are TRBV27 and TRBJ2-1; 7 bases fit TRBD1. Per germline, CDR1 MNHEY and CDR2 SMNVEV (reference sequence). This CDR3 spans 14 amino acids. The V gene end was trimmed by 6 bases and the J gene end by 2 bases; junction bases not matched to a gene: 4. CDR3 sequence reads: CASRPGGTYNEQFF. For the CDR3, the DNA is TGTGCCAGCAGGCCAGGGGGAACCTACAATGAGCAGTTCTTC.

The chain is built from TRBV4-3 and TRBJ2-1; 7 positions match TRBD2. The CDR3 spans 16 residues. The germline gives CDR1 LGHNA, CDR2 YSLEER. After removal of 5 bases from V and 0 bases from J, the junction contained 7 bases not matched to a gene. For the CDR3, the DNA is TGCGCCAGCAGCTATTCCGGGACTATCTCCTACAATGAGCAGTTCTTC. This codes for CASSYSGTISYNEQFF.

Note on this clonotype: A much larger clone lies a single base off, so this may be a read error. The rearrangement uses TRBV7-2 and TRBJ2-3, with D perhaps matching TRBD2 (5 bases). The V and J ends lost 1 base and 6 bases respectively, with 14 bases between them. The CDR3 loop spans 15 amino acids. Per germline, CDR1 SGHTA and CDR2 FQGNSA. The CDR3 nucleotides read TGTGCCAGCAGCTTAGGCGGACTTCTCGCGGATACGCAGTATTTT. Amino acid sequence: CASSLGGLLADTQYF.

This clonotype was counted a few times. The chain has TRBV19 and TRBJ2-1, with 11 bases that match TRBD1. Germline trimming cut 6 bases from V and 5 bases from J; bases unmatched to any gene: 3. Germline CDR1 reads LNHDA; CDR2 reads SQIVND (reference sequence). The CDR3 extends over 14 amino acids. The CDR3 loop reads CASRDRGPNNEQFF. CDR3 DNA: TGTGCCAGTAGGGACAGGGGGCCCAACAATGAGCAGTTCTTC.

This clonotype has only a few counts. The chain carries TRBV7-9 and TRBJ1-4; D is unresolved. The V gene's germline CDR1 is SEHNR and CDR2 FQNEAQ (reference sequence). The germline V and J ends were trimmed by 5 bases and 0 bases, with 10 bases remaining between them. The CDR3 has 15 residues. The CDR3 nucleotides are TGTGCCAGCAGCACTTACAGTCCAACTAATGAAAAACTGTTTTTT. Encoded protein: CASSTYSPTNEKLFF.

In this sample, this clonotype turned up a few times. This chain connects TRBV6-6 to TRBJ2-5; the match to TRBD2 covers 9 bases. Germline CDR1 reads MNHNY; CDR2 reads SVGAGI (reference sequence). V was clipped by 2 bases and J by 1 base; unmatched bases: 2. The CDR3 is 15 amino acids. The CDR3 region is CASSYKAGGQETQYF. CDR3 in DNA: TGTGCCAGCAGTTACAAAGCGGGGGGCCAAGAGACCCAGTACTTC.

With regard to this clonotype: Possible read error: a much larger clone is one base away. The chain couples TRBV6-6 to TRBJ2-7; 8 bases line up with TRBD2. In germline, CDR1 is MNHNY, CDR2 SVGAGI (reference sequence). The CDR3 length is 16 residues. V lost 10 bases to trimming and J lost 3 bases; unmatched junction nucleotides: 17. The CDR3 DNA follows: TGTGCCAACATCGCGTTCGGGCGGGGGGCGAGCTACGAGCAGTACTTC. Its protein is CANIAFGRGASYEQYF.

The V and J genes are TRBV27 and TRBJ2-7, with no clear D. CDR3 length: 14 residues. V was clipped by 6 bases and J by 2 bases, with 14 bases between them. Germline assignment: CDR1 MNHEY and CDR2 SMNVEV (reference sequence). The CDR3 is CASRKLLPTYEQYV. The DNA for the CDR3 is TGTGCCAGCAGGAAGTTACTGCCTACCTACGAGCAGTACGTC.

The gene calls are TRBV29-1 and TRBJ1-1; unclear D gene. Germline CDR1 reads SQVTM; CDR2 reads ANQGSEA. Trimming took off 7 bases at V and 0 bases at J, with 9 bases between the two ends. The CDR3 contains 12 residues. The CDR3 DNA is TGCAGCGACGGGAGGATGAACACTGAAGCTTTCTTT. Translating it yields CSDGRMNTEAFF. The whole variable domain, filled in from reference TRBV29-1 and TRBJ1-1, reads SAVISQKPSRDICQRGTSLTIQCQVDSQVTMMFWYRQQPGQSLTLIATANQGSEATYESGFVIDKFPISRPNLTFSTLTVSNMSPEDSSIYLCSDGRMNTEAFFGQGTRLTVV.